This T cell receptor (beta chain) was documented in a study of cytomegalovirus exposure and HLA in healthy donors. Remarks on this clone: Its antigen is not known.

Researchers ran the PCR with 60 Vbeta and 13 Jbeta primers. Libraries were prepared by immunoSEQ multiplex PCR; TCRdb keeps only in-frame clonotypes and omits some of them. This table holds some 190,000 clones, roughly four fifths found once. Study-level findings and limits: Most of the TCR beta V segments (in an earlier analysis) were productive either about 87% or about 30% of the time.

V gave up 2 bases and J gave up 0 bases, with 7 bases separating them. This CDR3 has 14 amino acids. Germline assignment: CDR1 SEHNR and CDR2 FQNEAQ (reference sequence). This TCR came from a man aged 18 to 29 in good health and CMV-seronegative. The chain joins TRBV7-9 to TRBJ1-2; D uncertain. The source material was PBMCs. CDR3 bases: TGTGCCAGCAGCTTACCAGAAGCTAACTATGGCTACACCTTC. Amino acid sequence: CASSLPEANYGYTF. The variable domain in full, with the rest retrieved from reference TRBV7-9 and TRBJ1-2, is DTGVSQNPRHKITKRGQNVTFRCDPISEHNRLYWYRQTLGQGPEFLTYFQNEAQLEKSRLLSDRFSAERPKGSFSTLEIQRTEQGDSAMYLCASSLPEANYGYTFGSGTRLTVV.